This T cell receptor beta chain came from a study of CD8+ T cells in alopecia areata. The study, taken as a whole, reports: Lesional scalp, notably in alopecia totalis/universalis, had clonality above that of normal scalp. TCR sharing was clearer in mice than between patients, perhaps partly owing to patient HLA diversity.

Collected material from alopecia areata patients comprised lesional scalp punch biopsies and peripheral blood. Sequencing templates came from extracted RNA that was reverse transcribed into cDNA. TCRdb's copy holds only in-frame clones and misses some; the assay was immunoSEQ multiplex PCR. The table shows 200,000 to 250,000 clones, with around 62% occurring only once. V lost 1 base to trimming and J lost 3 bases, with 13 bases between them. Germline CDR1 reads SGHAT; CDR2 reads FQNNGV. This CDR3 is built from 15 residues. As to this clone: Its antigen is undetermined.

Sample: CD4+ T cells sorted from blood, taken at week 0. The V and J genes are TRBV11-2 and TRBJ2-7; D perhaps matches TRBD2 (5 bases). This receptor was taken from a human donor with alopecia areata. Written as DNA, the CDR3 is TGTGCCAGCAGCTTAGCGAGCGGATTCGTCTACGAGCAGTACTTC. This gives the protein CASSLASGFVYEQYF.